The clone carrying this T cell receptor beta chain has a handful of counts. This record belongs to a study of response to subunit inactivated influenza vaccine. CDR1 is SGHTA and CDR2 is FQGNSA in the germline V gene. The length of the CDR3 is 16 residues. V was pared by 5 bases and J by 9 bases, with 23 bases between. From the RT-PCR reads, TCRdb called clonotypes with MiXCR, one entry per CDR3 protein. The sample consists of hundreds of thousands of distinct CDR3 sequences, around 8% of them appearing once. The chain recombines TRBV7-2 with TRBJ2-4, with a possible D match to TRBD1 (6 bases). This receptor was identified in a man aged 50 to 75 who received an inactivated influenza vaccine. The sample was PBMCs from blood, taken roughly 24 months after vaccination. The CDR3 nucleotides read TGTGCCAGCAGCCCCCTAGGGGGTAGCGCTGCTCCCATTCAGTACTTC. Translation: CASSPLGGSAAPIQYF.